This is a list of T cell receptor beta chains from one sample in a study of cytomegalovirus exposure and HLA in healthy donors. Assay: immunoSEQ multiplex PCR; the TCRdb copy retains only in-frame clones and omits some. The sample has more than 85,000 clones, roughly 10% seen once. Sequencing was performed on PBMCs. Source of these receptors: a man aged 45 to 65 in good health and CMV-seropositive. Each CDR3 is given with its conserved first and last residue. A D gene is named only where the DNA matches it firmly. The size field is filled for only some rows; it gives once, few, many or a size class.

clone size,J gene,V gene,D gene,CDR3 length,CDR3 DNA,CDR3 protein
few,TRBJ1-5,TRBV30,TRBD1,13,TGTGCCTGGAGTCTCAGGGGGGATCAGCCCCAGCATTTT,CAWSLRGDQPQHF
.,TRBJ2-3,TRBV29-1,.,15,TGCAGCGCCGAAGGGTGGAGCGGAGGAACAGATACGCAGTATTTT,CSAEGWSGGTDTQYF
.,TRBJ2-7,TRBV5-6,TRBD1,15,TGTGCCAGCAGCTTGGGACGAGGGACAGCCTACGAGCAGTACTTC,CASSLGRGTAYEQYF
few,TRBJ2-5,TRBV12-5,.,11,TGTGCTAGTGGTTCCGGAGAGACCCAGTACTTC,CASGSGETQYF
few,TRBJ1-6,TRBV30,TRBD1,14,TGTGCCTGGGGGGTGGACAGGGGCACTTCACCCCTCCACTTT,CAWGVDRGTSPLHF
.,TRBJ1-6,TRBV25-1,TRBD1,15,TGTGCCAGCAGTGACTTGGACAGGGTTTCTTCACCCCTCCACTTT,CASSDLDRVSSPLHF
few,TRBJ2-1,TRBV6-5,TRBD2,16,TGTGCCAGCAGTTCCATCCTAGCGGTCTCCTACAATGAGCAGTTCTTC,CASSSILAVSYNEQFF
.,TRBJ2-1,TRBV6-5,TRBD1,16,TGTGCCAGCAGTTACTCCCGGGACAGGGTATACAATGAGCAGTTCTTC,CASSYSRDRVYNEQFF
few,TRBJ2-7,TRBV11-2,.,14,TGTGCCAGCAGCCCCCGGGTACCCAGCTACGAGCAGTACTTC,CASSPRVPSYEQYF
few,TRBJ1-4,TRBV2,TRBD1,13,TGTGCCGGATGGACAGGGGGGGATGAAAAACTGTTTTTT,CAGWTGGDEKLFF
many,TRBJ2-7,TRBV25-1,TRBD2,15,TGTGCCAGCAGTGATGAGCTAGCGGGGACCTACGAGCAGTACTTC,CASSDELAGTYEQYF
.,TRBJ2-1,TRBV28,.,13,TGTGCCAGCAGCAGTACAGGGAGCAATGAGCAGTTCTTC,CASSSTGSNEQFF
.,TRBJ1-1,TRBV5-1,.,14,TGCGCCAGCAGCGCGGAGCAGGGGAACACTGAAGCTTTCTTT,CASSAEQGNTEAFF
.,TRBJ1-4,TRBV4-3,.,16,TGCGCCAGCAGCCAAGATCGCAGCGCAACTAATGAAAAACTGTTTTTT,CASSQDRSATNEKLFF
few,TRBJ2-2,TRBV2,.,14,TGTGCCAGCAGTGAAAAACCCGGTGGCGGGGAGCTGTTTTTT,CASSEKPGGGELFF
.,TRBJ2-1,TRBV4-2,TRBD1,16,TGTGCCAGCAGCCAAGACAGGGGGTCTGTGAGGAATGAGCAGTTCTTC,CASSQDRGSVRNEQFF
.,TRBJ2-3,TRBV9,TRBD2,21,TGTGCCAGCAGCGTAGAAGGACTAGCGGGAGTTGGGGGGCTGCGCACAGATACGCAGTATTTT,CASSVEGLAGVGGLRTDTQYF